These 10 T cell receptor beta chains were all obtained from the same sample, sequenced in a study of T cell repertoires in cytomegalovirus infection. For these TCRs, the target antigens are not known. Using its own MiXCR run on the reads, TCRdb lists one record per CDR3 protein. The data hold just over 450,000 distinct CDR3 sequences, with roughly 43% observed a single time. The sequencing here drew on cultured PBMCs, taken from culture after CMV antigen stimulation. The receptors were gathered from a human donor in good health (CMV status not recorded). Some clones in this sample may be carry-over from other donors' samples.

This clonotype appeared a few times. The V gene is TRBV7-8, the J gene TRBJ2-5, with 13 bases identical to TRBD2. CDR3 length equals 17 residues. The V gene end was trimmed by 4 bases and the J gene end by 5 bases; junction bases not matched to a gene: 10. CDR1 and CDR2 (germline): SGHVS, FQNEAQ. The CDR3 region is CASSSKGLAGVRETQYF. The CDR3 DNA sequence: TGTGCCAGCAGCTCGAAAGGACTAGCGGGAGTTCGGGAGACCCAGTACTTC.

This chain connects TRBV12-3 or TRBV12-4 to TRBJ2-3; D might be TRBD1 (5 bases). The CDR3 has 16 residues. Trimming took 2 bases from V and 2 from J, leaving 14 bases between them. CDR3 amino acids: CASSLRGTFDTDTQYF. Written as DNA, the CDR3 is TGTGCCAGCAGTTTAAGGGGTACATTTGACACAGATACGCAGTATTTT.

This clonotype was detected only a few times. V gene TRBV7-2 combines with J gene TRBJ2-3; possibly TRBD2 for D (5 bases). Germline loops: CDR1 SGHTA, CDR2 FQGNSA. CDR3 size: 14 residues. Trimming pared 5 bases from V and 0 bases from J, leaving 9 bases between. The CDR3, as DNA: TGTGCCAGCAGCGCGGGTCTTAGCACAGATACGCAGTATTTT. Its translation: CASSAGLSTDTQYF. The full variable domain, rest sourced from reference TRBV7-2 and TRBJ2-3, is GAGVSQSPSNKVTEKGKDVELRCDPISGHTALYWYRQSLGQGLEFLIYFQGNSAPDKSGLPSDRFSAERTGGSVSTLTIQRTQQEDSAVYLCASSAGLSTDTQYFGPGTRLTVL.

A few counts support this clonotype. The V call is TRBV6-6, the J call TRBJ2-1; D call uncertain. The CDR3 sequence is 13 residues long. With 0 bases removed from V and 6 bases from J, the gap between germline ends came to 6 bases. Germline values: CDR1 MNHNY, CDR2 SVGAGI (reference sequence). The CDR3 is CASSYSWVNEQFF. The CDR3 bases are TGTGCCAGCAGTTACTCCTGGGTCAATGAGCAGTTCTTC.

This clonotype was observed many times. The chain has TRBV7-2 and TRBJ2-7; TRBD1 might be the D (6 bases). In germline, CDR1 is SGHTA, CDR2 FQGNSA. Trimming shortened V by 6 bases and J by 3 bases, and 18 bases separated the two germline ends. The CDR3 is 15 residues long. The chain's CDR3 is CASRQAGAEYYEQYF. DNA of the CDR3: TGTGCCAGCAGGCAAGCAGGGGCGGAATACTACGAGCAGTACTTC.

CDR3 nucleotide sequence: TGCGCCAGCAGCCAAGAACAAAATCAGCCCCAGCATTTT. Amino acid sequence: CASSQEQNQPQHF. V is TRBV4-1 and J is TRBJ1-5, with D unresolved. Germline CDR1 and CDR2: MGHRA and YSYEKL. The CDR3 is made up of 13 amino acids. Trimming took off 0 bases at V and 4 bases at J, with 4 bases between the two ends.

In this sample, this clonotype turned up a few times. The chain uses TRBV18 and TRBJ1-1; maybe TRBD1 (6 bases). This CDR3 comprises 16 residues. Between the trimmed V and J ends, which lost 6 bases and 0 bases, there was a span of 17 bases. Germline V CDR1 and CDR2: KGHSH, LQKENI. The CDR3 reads CASSQGITGMNTEAFF. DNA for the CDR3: TGTGCCAGCTCCCAAGGAATTACAGGGATGAACACTGAAGCTTTCTTT. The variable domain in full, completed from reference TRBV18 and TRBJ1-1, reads NAGVMQNPRHLVRRRGQEARLRCSPMKGHSHVYWYRQLPEEGLKFMVYLQKENIIDESGMPKERFSAEFPKEGPSILRIQQVVRGDSAAYFCASSQGITGMNTEAFFGQGTRLTVV.

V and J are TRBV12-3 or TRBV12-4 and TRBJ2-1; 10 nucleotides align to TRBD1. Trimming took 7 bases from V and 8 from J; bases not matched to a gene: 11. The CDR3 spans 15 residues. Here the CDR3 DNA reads TGTGCCAGCACCTCCGGACAGGGGGTAGGCGATGAGCAGTTCTTC. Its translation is CASTSGQGVGDEQFF.

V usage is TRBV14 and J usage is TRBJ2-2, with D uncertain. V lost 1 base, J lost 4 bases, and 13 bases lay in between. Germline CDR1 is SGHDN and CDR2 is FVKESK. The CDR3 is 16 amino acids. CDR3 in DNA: TGTGCCAGCAGCCAAGTTGGGTCCGCATTCACCGGGGAGCTGTTTTTT. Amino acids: CASSQVGSAFTGELFF. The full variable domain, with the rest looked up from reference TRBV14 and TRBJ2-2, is EAGVTQFPSHSVIEKGQTVTLRCDPISGHDNLYWYRRVMGKEIKFLLHFVKESKQDESGMPNNRFLAERTGGTYSTLKVQPAELEDSGVYFCASSQVGSAFTGELFFGEGSRLTVL.

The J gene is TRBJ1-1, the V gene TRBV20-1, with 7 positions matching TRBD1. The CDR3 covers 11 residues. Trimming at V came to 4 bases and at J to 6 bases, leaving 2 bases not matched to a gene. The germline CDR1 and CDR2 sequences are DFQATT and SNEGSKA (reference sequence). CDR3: CSAKGAAEAFF. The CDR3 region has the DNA TGCAGTGCTAAGGGGGCCGCTGAAGCTTTCTTT.